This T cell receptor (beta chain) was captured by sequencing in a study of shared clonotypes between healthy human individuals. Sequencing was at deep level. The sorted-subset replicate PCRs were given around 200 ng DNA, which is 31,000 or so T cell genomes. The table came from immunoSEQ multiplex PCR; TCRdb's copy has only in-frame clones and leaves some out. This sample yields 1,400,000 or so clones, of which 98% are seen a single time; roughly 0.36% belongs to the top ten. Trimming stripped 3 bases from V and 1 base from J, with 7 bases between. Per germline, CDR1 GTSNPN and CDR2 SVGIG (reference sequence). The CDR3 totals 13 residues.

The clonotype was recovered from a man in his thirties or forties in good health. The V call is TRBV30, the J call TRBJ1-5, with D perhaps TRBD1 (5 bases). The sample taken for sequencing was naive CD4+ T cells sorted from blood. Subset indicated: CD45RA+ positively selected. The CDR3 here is CAWRGESNQPQHF. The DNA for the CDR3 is TGTGCCTGGAGAGGGGAAAGCAATCAGCCCCAGCATTTT.